This T cell receptor beta chain was captured by sequencing in a study of blood T cell repertoires in COVID-19. Study at large: PBMCs, B-cell-depleted T cells, or T cells provided the cDNA or gDNA that made up the material.

Original methodology: Amplification with reference gene primers provided the estimates of nucleated cell counts. The repertoire was sequenced with immunoSEQ multiplex PCR; TCRdb's copy has only in-frame clones and lacks some. V and J calls and clone size are copied from that table; D and trimming were computed from the DNA. The sample lists about 370,000 clones, 90% occurring once. Trimming pared 4 bases from V and 8 bases from J, leaving 13 bases between. CDR1 and CDR2 (germline): MNHEY, SMNVEV (reference sequence). CDR3 length: 13 amino acids. This TCR derives from a man aged 18 to 35 with active or convalescent COVID-19. J is TRBJ2-3 and V is TRBV27, with a possible D match to TRBD1 (8 bases). Sequenced sample: peripheral blood. CDR3 residues: CASSSNRGGTQYF. Here the CDR3 DNA reads TGTGCCAGCAGTTCAAACAGGGGGGGTACGCAGTATTTT.